This TCR beta chain was recovered during a study of CD8 T cells in Susac syndrome. The authors reverse transcribed about 0.45 to 1 ug RNA with random hexamers. TCRdb reanalysed the immunoSEQ multiplex PCR reads using MiXCR and keeps one entry per CDR3 protein. Of hundreds of thousands of distinct CDR3 sequences listed, more than 80% are singletons. The CDR3 is made up of 21 amino acids. CDR1 is SGHAT and CDR2 is FQNNGV in the germline V gene. V lost 3 bases and J lost 2; bases outside the gene matches: 20. A single count supports this clonotype. The sequenced material came from CD8+ T cells from PBMCs. The V call is TRBV11-2, the J call TRBJ1-3; 9 nucleotides agree with TRBD1. This receptor was identified in a human donor with multiple sclerosis. CDR3 sequence: CASSFFLSENRGPGPGNTIYF. CDR3 bases: TGTGCCAGCAGCTTTTTCCTCTCGGAAAACAGGGGGCCGGGTCCTGGAAACACCATATATTTT.